A single sample is the source of the 2 T cell receptor beta chains below, sequenced in a study of response to subunit inactivated influenza vaccine. TCRdb re-called the RT-PCR reads with MiXCR, one entry per CDR3 protein. The sample contains 400,000 to 650,000 distinct CDR3 sequences, approximately 7.3% of which appear only once. Sequences were derived from PBMCs from blood, sampled 23 months after vaccination. These receptors were collected from a man aged 50 to 75 who received an inactivated influenza vaccine.

The chain combines TRBV19 with TRBJ1-1, with D unresolved. V was cut by 4 bases and J by 4 bases, with 16 bases left in between. The CDR3 spans 15 residues. Germline assignment: CDR1 LNHDA and CDR2 SQIVND (reference sequence). The CDR3 loop is CASSKTWRFPTEAFF. DNA of the CDR3: TGTGCCAGTAGTAAAACGTGGAGGTTCCCCACTGAAGCTTTCTTT.

The gene calls are TRBV9 and TRBJ2-2; TRBD2 agrees at 15 bases. Germline assignment: CDR1 SGDLS and CDR2 YYNGEE. The junction had 8 bases not matched to a gene; V was cut back by 0 bases and J by 5 bases. The CDR3 runs to 19 residues. In DNA form, the CDR3 reads TGTGCCAGCAGCGTAGCGAGGACTAGCGGGAGGGATGGGACCGGGGAGCTGTTTTTT. Translated: CASSVARTSGRDGTGELFF.